This T cell receptor beta chain originates from a study of chemoradiotherapy in HPV16-positive cancers. Looked up from germline, CDR1 is SEHNR and CDR2 is FQNEAQ (reference sequence). The CDR3 is 15 amino acids. After removal of 5 bases from V and 5 bases from J, the junction contained 8 bases not matched to a gene. This clone is labeled medium-sized. Sequencing was performed with immunoSEQ multiplex PCR; in TCRdb, only in-frame clones are kept and a portion is missing. The table has some 11,000 clones, more than 50% seen once; the top ten hold 15% to 20%. The chain combines TRBV7-9 with TRBJ1-1; the match to TRBD1 covers 10 bases. The biological material was taken from a patient who underwent chemoradiotherapy. This sequence was found in a human donor with HPV-associated anogenital cancer. The CDR3 coding sequence is TGTGCCAGCAGCAGGGGGACAGGGGCTGATACTGAAGCTTTCTTT. This sequence encodes CASSRGTGADTEAFF.